This note documents a single TCR beta chain sequence. Its antigen has not been determined. No much larger clone is present one base from it, and per-base qualities are unavailable. These data are taken from a study of OX40 agonist ivuxolimab in advanced cancers. About the full investigation: Ivuxolimab, which targeted the costimulatory receptor OX40 (CD134), was an agonistic, fully human IgG2 monoclonal antibody. Intravenous ivuxolimab was administered to patients every 2 weeks at six dose levels: 0.01, 0.1, 0.3, 1.5, 3 and 10 mg/kg. Among the 50 to 55 dose-escalation patients, about 20 had hepatocellular carcinoma, about 15 melanoma, 9 renal cell carcinoma and 9 head and neck cancer. In the dose-escalation cohort, 82.7% of patients were male, and the mean age was about 55 years, with a range of about 23 to 85. Patients were allowed to have had prior anti-PD-1, anti-PD-L1 or anti-CTLA-4 therapy, and around 40% of the dose-escalation patients had previously received checkpoint inhibitors. Three dose-escalation patients achieved partial responses, one with hepatocellular carcinoma and two with cutaneous melanoma. Peripheral TCRbeta sequencing aimed to test whether ivuxolimab altered TCR sequence diversity and caused clonal T-cell expansion. The paper covers the monotherapy dose-escalation part of the phase I ivuxolimab trial, which included N of about 56 patients.

The germline V gene (reference sequence) gives CDR1 as SEHNR and CDR2 as FQNEAQ. Trimming at the junction amounts to 0 bases on V and 5 bases on J, and the germline ends lie 7 bases apart. The cysteine opens and the phenylalanine closes a CDR3 of 14 amino acids. Just the 42-base CDR3 DNA is kept, in frame starting at base 1. Findings and caveats that apply to the study as a whole: In the 0.1-3.0 mg/kg groups, partial responders had among the lowest normalized peripheral clonal expansion, particularly in CD8+ T cells. After ivuxolimab, more expanded clones were found on average in CD8+ T cells than in CD4+ T cells. The antigen specificity of the clonally expanded peripheral T cells was not determined. Low levels of normalized T-cell clonal expansion were also shown by some nonresponding patients. At doses of 0.1 to 3.0 mg/kg, clonal expansion of both CD4+ and CD8+ blood T cells was observed from baseline to week 6.

To sequence the TCRbeta CDR3 region, genomic DNA was isolated from the sorted cells. The immunoSEQ Assay was used for sequencing of TCRbeta CDR3 regions. The source is immuneACCESS, and TCRdb retained only in-frame sequences with V and J called. Part of the clones is not carried over; for the studies checked, unresolved V genes explain less than half of this, and the remainder is unexplained. In all, the sample holds over 50,000 clones, and 70% to 90% of those were seen once. Clones ranked in the top ten supply 1.5% of the sample. Patients with a history of autoimmune disease or receiving systemic immunosuppression were excluded from the trial. Peripheral blood for TCR sequencing was collected from all dose cohorts at baseline, on cycle 4 day 1, and on cycle 7 day 1. Samples came from an open-label, multicenter, first-in-human phase I dose-escalation trial of ivuxolimab. Adults with locally advanced or metastatic head and neck squamous cell, hepatocellular, melanoma or renal cell carcinoma were enrolled in the trial. Before TCR sequencing, CD4+ and CD8+ T cells were separately sorted from peripheral blood.

This sequence originates from an adult with an advanced solid tumor such as melanoma, head and neck, liver or kidney cancer. This material consisted of CD4+ or CD8+ T cells sorted from blood, taken in a trial of the OX40 agonist ivuxolimab. Recombination connected TRBV7-9 to TRBJ2-2, with the D gene call left open. The CDR3: CASSLAVTTGELFF. The bases are TGTGCCAGCAGCTTAGCGGTAACGACCGGGGAGCTGTTTTTT.